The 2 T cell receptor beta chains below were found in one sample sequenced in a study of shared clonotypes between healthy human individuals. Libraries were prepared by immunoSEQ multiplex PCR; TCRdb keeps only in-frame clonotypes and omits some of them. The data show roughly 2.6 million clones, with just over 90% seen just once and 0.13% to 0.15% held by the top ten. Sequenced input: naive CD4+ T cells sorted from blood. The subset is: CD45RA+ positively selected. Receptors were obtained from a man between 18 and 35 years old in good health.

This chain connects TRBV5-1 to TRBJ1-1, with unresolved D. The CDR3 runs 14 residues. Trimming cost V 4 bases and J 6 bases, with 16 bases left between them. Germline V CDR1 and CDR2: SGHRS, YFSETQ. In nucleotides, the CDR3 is TGCGCCAGCAGCCCAGGTGACATGCGAGCTGAAGCTTTCTTT. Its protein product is CASSPGDMRAEAFF.

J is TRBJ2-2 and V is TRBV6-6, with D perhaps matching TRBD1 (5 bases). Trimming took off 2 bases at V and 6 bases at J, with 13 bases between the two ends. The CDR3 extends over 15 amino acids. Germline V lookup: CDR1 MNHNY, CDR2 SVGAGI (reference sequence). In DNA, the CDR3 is TGTGCCAGCAGTTACCAGGGCCGGATGGCCGGGGAGCTGTTTTTT. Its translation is CASSYQGRMAGELFF.